A single count supports the clone carrying this T cell receptor (beta chain). This specimen belongs to a study of blood T cell repertoires in COVID-19. On the study more broadly: Samples came from the United States, Italy and Spain, spanning acute and convalescent COVID-19. T cells, B-cell-depleted T cells, or PBMCs provided the cDNA or gDNA that served as material.

In the original processing: Amplification of reference gene primers provided the estimated nucleated cell counts. The table came from immunoSEQ multiplex PCR; TCRdb's copy has only in-frame clones and leaves some out. V and J calls and clone size are those listed in that table; D and trimming were worked out from the DNA. The data show a few hundred thousand clones, with about 87% seen just once and around 2.7% held by the top ten. This TCR came from a man aged 60 to 75 with acute or convalescent COVID-19. The source material was peripheral blood.

CDR3 DNA sequence: TGTGCCAGCTCTACAGGGAGCTCCTATAATTCACCCCTCCACTTT. Protein: CASSTGSSYNSPLHF. The chain employs TRBV18 and TRBJ1-6; D perhaps matches TRBD1 (6 bases). The CDR3 length is 15 residues. Trimming shortened V by 6 bases and J by 0 bases, and 9 bases separated the two germline ends. Germline V gene sequence: CDR1 KGHSH, CDR2 LQKENI.